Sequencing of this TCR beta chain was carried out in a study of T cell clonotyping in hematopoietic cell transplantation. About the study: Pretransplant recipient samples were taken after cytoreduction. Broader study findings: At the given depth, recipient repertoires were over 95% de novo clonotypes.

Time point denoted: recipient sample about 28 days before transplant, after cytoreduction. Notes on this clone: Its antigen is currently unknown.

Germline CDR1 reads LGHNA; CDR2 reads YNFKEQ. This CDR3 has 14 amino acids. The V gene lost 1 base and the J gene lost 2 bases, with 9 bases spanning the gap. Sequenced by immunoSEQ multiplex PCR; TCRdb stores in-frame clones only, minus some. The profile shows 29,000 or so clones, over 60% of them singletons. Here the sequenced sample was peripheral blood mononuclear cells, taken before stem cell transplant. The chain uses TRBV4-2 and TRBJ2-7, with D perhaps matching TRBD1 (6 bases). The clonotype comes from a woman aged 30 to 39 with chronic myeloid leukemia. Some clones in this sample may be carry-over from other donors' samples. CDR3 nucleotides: TGTGCCAGCAGCCAAGCAACAGGGACCTACGAGCAGTACTTC. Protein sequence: CASSQATGTYEQYF.